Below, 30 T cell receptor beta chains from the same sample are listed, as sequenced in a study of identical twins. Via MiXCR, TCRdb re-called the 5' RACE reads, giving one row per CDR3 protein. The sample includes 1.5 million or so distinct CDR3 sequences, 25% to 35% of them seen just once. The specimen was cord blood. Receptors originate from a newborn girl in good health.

The CDR3 DNA sequence: TGTGCCAGCGGTGAGTTCGGGACCGAGCATATCTATGGCTACACCTTC. It encodes CASGEFGTEHIYGYTF. The chain has TRBV6-2 or TRBV6-3 and TRBJ1-2; D is perhaps TRBD1 (5 bases). Germline V gene data show CDR1 as MNHEY and CDR2 as SVGEGT. This CDR3 is 16 amino acids long. V was pared by 8 bases and J by 4 bases, with 23 bases between.

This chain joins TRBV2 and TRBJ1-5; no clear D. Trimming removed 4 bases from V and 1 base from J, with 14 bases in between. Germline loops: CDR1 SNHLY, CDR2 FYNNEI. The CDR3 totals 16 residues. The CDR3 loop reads CASSAGRRSSNQPQHF. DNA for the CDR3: TGTGCCAGCAGTGCGGGGAGGAGATCGAGCAATCAGCCCCAGCATTTT.

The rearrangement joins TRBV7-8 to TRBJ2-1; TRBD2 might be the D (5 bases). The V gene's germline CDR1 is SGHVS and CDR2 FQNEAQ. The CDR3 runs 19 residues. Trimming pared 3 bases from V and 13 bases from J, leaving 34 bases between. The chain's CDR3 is CASSLGILVGRPFGETQFF. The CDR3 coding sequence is TGTGCCAGCAGCTTGGGGATATTGGTAGGCCGACCGTTTGGGGAGACCCAGTTCTTC.

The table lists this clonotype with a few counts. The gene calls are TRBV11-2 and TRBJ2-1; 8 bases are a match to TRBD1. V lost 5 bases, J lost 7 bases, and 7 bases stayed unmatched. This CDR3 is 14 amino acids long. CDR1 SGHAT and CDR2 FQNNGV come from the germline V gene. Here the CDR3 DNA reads TGTGCCAGCAGCCATGGACAGGGATATAATGAGCAGTTCTTC. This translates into CASSHGQGYNEQFF.

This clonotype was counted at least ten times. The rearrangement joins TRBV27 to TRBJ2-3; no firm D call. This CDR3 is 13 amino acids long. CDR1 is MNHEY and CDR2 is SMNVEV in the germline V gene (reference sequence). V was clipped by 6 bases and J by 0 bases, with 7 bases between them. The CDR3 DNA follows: TGTGCCAGCAGACCAGCTAGCACAGATACGCAGTATTTT. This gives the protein CASRPASTDTQYF.

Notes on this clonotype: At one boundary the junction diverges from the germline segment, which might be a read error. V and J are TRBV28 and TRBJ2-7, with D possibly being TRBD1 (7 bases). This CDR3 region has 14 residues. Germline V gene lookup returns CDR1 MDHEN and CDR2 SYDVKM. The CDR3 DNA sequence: TGTGCCGGCAGTTTAGGGGGGACAGCTTACGAGCAGTACTTC. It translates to CAGSLGGTAYEQYF.

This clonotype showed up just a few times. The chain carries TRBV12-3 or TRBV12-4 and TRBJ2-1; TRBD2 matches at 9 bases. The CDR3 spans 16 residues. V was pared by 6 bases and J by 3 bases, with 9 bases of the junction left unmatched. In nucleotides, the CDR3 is TGTGCCAGCAGCACAGAGCTAGCGGGACTCTACAATGAGCAGTTCTTC. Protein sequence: CASSTELAGLYNEQFF.

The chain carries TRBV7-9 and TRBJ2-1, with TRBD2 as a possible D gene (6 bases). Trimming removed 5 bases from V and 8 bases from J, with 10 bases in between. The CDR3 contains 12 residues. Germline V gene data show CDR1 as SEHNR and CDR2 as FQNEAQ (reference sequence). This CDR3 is CASSPSGHEQFF. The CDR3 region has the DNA TGTGCCAGCAGCCCAAGCGGGCATGAGCAGTTCTTC.

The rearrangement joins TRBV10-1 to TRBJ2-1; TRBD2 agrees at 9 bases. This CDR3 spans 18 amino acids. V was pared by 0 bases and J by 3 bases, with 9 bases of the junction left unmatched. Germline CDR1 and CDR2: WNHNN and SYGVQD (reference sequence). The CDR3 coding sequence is TGCGCCAGCAGTGAGTCGTGGCTAGCGGGGCTTGGCTACAATGAGCAGTTCTTC. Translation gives CASSESWLAGLGYNEQFF.

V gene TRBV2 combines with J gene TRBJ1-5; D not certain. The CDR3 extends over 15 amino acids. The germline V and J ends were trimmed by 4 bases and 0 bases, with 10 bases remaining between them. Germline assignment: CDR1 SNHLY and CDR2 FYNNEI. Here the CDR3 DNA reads TGTGCCAGCAGTGCAATGGACGGTAGCAATCAGCCCCAGCATTTT. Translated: CASSAMDGSNQPQHF.

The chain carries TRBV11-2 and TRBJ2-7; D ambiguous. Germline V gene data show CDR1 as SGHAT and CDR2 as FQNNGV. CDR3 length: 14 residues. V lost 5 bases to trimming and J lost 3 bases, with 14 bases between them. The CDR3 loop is CASSLGPVGYEQYF. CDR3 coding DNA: TGTGCCAGCAGCCTCGGACCAGTAGGCTACGAGCAGTACTTC.

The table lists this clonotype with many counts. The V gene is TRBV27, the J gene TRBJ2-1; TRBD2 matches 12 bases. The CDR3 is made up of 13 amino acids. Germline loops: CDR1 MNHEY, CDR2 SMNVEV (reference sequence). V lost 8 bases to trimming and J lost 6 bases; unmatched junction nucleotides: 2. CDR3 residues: CASWTSGINEQFF. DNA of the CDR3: TGTGCCAGCTGGACTAGCGGGATCAATGAGCAGTTCTTC.

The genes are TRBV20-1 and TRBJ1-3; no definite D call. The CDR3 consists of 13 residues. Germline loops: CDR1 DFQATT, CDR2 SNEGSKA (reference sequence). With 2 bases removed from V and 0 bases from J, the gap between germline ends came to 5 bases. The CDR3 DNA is TGCAGTGCTAGACGGCACTCTGGAAACACCATATATTTT. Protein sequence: CSARRHSGNTIYF.

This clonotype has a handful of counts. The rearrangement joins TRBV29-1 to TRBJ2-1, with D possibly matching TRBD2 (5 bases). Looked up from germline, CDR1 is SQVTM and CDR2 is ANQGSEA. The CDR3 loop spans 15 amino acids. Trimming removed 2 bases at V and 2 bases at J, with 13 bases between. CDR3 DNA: TGCAGCGTTGAATCTTTAAGGACTCCCTACAATGAGCAGTTCTTC. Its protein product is CSVESLRTPYNEQFF.

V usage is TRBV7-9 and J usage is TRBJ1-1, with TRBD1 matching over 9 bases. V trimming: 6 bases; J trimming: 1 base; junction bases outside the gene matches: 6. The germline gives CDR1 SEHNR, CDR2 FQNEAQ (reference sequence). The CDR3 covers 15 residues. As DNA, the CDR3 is TGTGCCAGCAGAGCCACAGGGGGCACGAACACTGAAGCTTTCTTT. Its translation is CASRATGGTNTEAFF.

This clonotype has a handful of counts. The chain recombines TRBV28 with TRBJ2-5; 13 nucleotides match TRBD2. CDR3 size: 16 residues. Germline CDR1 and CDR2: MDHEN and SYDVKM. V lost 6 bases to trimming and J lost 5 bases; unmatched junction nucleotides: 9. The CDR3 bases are TGTGCCAGCAGCGGGACTAGCGGGATAAAGTGGGAGACCCAGTACTTC. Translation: CASSGTSGIKWETQYF.

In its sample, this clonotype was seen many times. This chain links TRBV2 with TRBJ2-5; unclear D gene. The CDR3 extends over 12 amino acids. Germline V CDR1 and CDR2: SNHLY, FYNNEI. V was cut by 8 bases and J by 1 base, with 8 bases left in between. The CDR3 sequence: CASGQSQETQYF. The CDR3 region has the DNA TGTGCCAGCGGGCAATCCCAAGAGACCCAGTACTTC.

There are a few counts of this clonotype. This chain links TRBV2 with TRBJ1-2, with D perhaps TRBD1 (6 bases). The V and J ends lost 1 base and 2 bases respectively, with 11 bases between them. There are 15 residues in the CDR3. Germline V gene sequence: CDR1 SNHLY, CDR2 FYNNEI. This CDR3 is CASSEGQARNYGYTF. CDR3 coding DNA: TGTGCCAGCAGTGAAGGACAGGCGAGAAACTATGGCTACACCTTC.

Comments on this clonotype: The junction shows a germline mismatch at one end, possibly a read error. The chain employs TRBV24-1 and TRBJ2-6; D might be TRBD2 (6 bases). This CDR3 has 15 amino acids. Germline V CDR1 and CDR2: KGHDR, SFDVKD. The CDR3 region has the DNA TGTGCCACCAGTGATGGGGACTCTGGGGCCAACGTCCCGACTTTC. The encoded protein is CATSDGDSGANVPTF.

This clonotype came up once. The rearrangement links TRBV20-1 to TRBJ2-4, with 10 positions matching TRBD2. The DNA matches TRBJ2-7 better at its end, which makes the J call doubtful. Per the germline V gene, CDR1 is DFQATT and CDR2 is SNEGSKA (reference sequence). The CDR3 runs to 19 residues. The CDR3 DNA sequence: TGCAGTGCTAGAGATCGGCTGTCCTCGGGACTAGCGTTTGACTACGAGCAGTACTTC. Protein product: CSARDRLSSGLAFDYEQYF.

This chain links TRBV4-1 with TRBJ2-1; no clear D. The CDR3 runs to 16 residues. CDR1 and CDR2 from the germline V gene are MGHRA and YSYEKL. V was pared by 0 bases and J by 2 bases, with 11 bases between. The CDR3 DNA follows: TGCGCCAGCAGCCAAGATCCGCAAGGTCCCTACAATGAGCAGTTCTTC. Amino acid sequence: CASSQDPQGPYNEQFF.

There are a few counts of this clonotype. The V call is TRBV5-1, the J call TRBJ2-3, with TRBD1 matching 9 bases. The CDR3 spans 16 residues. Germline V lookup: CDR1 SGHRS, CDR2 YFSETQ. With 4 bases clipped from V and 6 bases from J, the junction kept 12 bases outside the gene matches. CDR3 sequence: CASSATGTGRGDTQYF. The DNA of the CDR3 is TGCGCCAGCAGCGCGACCGGGACAGGGCGTGGGGATACGCAGTATTTT.

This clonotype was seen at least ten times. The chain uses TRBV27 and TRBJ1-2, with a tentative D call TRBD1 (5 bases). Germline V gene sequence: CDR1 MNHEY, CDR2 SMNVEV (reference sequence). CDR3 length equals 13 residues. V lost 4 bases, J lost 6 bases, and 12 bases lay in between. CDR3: CASSYDRGNGYTF. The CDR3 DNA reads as TGTGCCAGCAGTTATGACAGAGGGAATGGCTACACCTTC.

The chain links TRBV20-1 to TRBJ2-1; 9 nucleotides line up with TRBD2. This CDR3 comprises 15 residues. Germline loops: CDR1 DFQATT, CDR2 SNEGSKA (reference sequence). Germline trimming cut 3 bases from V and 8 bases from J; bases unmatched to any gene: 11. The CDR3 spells CSARIWRGGRDEQFF. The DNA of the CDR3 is TGCAGTGCTAGGATTTGGCGGGGGGGCCGGGATGAGCAGTTCTTC.

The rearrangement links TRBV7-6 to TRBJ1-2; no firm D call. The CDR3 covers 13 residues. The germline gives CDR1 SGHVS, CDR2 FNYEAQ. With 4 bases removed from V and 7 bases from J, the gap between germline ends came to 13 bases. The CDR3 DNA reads TGTGCCAGCAGCTCGTCTCCGGCAGGTGGCTACACCTTC. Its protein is CASSSSPAGGYTF.

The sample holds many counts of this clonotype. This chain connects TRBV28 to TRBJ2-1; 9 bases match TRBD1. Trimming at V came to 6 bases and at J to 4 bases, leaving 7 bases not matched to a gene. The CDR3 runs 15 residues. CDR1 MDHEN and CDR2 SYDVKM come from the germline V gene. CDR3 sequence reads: CASSPDRGIYNEQFF. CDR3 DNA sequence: TGTGCCAGCAGCCCGGACAGGGGAATATACAATGAGCAGTTCTTC.

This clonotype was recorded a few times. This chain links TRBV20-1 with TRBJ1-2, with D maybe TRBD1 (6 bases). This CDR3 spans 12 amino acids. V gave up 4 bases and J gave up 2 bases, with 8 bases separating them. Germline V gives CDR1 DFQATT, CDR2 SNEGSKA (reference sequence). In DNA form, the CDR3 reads TGCAGTGCTAATACAGGGAACTATGGCTACACCTTC. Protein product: CSANTGNYGYTF.

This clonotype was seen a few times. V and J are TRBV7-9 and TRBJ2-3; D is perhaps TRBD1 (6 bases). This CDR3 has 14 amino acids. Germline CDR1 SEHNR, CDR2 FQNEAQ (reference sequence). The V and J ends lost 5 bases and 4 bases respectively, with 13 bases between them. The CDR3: CASSQLGGADTQYF. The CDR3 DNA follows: TGTGCCAGCAGCCAGCTAGGGGGAGCAGATACGCAGTATTTT. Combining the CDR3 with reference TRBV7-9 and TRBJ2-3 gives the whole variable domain DTGVSQNPRHKITKRGQNVTFRCDPISEHNRLYWYRQTLGQGPEFLTYFQNEAQLEKSRLLSDRFSAERPKGSFSTLEIQRTEQGDSAMYLCASSQLGGADTQYFGPGTRLTVL.

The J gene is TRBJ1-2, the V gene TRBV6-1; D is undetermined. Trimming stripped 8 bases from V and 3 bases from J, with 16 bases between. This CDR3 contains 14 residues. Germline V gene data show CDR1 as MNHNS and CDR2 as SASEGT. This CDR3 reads CASRENGHHYGYTF. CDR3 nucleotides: TGTGCCAGCCGGGAAAACGGGCACCACTATGGCTACACCTTC.

The CDR3 region has the DNA TGTGCCAGCAGCACTACCCCGGCCAGGGGAAAGACCCAGTACTTC. Encoded protein: CASSTTPARGKTQYF. The rearrangement uses TRBV7-2 and TRBJ2-5; tentative D call: TRBD1 (6 bases). CDR3 size: 15 residues. The germline V and J ends were trimmed by 5 bases and 6 bases, with 19 bases remaining between them. Germline-derived CDR1 and CDR2 are SGHTA and FQGNSA.